A single sample is the source of the 19 T cell receptor beta chains below, sequenced in a study of technical replicates of blood from several donors. Method: immunoSEQ multiplex PCR; TCRdb's copy keeps in-frame clones and lacks some. The profile covers around 79,000 clones, with 94% appearing a single time and about 0.25% taken by the ten largest. The sample was T cells isolated from PBMCs. The receptors here all came from a human donor in good health.

The rearrangement joins TRBV18 to TRBJ1-6; 7 positions match TRBD1. This CDR3 comprises 22 residues. Trimming cost V 3 bases and J 0 bases; bases outside gene matches: 20. In germline, CDR1 is KGHSH, CDR2 LQKENI. In DNA, the CDR3 is TGTGCCAGCTCACCTAACAACCACCGGGACAGCCCAAGGGGCTCCTATAATTCACCCCTCCACTTT. This translates into CASSPNNHRDSPRGSYNSPLHF. The whole variable domain, filled in from reference TRBV18 and TRBJ1-6, reads NAGVMQNPRHLVRRRGQEARLRCSPMKGHSHVYWYRQLPEEGLKFMVYLQKENIIDESGMPKERFSAEFPKEGPSILRIQQVVRGDSAAYFCASSPNNHRDSPRGSYNSPLHFGNGTRLTVT.

The chain couples TRBV5-1 to TRBJ2-3, with 10 bases matching TRBD2. The V and J ends lost 6 bases and 6 bases, in that order; junction bases with no gene match: 22. The CDR3 is made up of 19 amino acids. Germline loops: CDR1 SGHRS, CDR2 YFSETQ. The DNA of the CDR3 is TGCGCCAGCACCTCGGGGCAGGGCCACACTAGCGGGGCTCGCGATACGCAGTATTTT. Amino acids: CASTSGQGHTSGARDTQYF. Combining the CDR3 with reference TRBV5-1 and TRBJ2-3 gives the whole variable domain KAGVTQTPRYLIKTRGQQVTLSCSPISGHRSVSWYQQTPGQGLQFLFEYFSETQRNKGNFPGRFSGRQFSNSRSEMNVSTLELGDSALYLCASTSGQGHTSGARDTQYFGPGTRLTVL.

This rearrangement joins TRBV2 to TRBJ1-3, with D hard to call. Between the trimmed V and J ends, which lost 2 bases and 2 bases, there was a span of 7 bases. The length of the CDR3 is 14 residues. From germline, CDR1 is SNHLY and CDR2 FYNNEI. Written as DNA, the CDR3 is TGTGCCAGCAGTGAACCCCCGGCTGGAAACACCATATATTTT. Its translation: CASSEPPAGNTIYF.

J is TRBJ1-1 and V is TRBV6-5; D may be TRBD1 (6 bases). The CDR3 is 15 amino acids. CDR1 and CDR2 from the germline V gene are MNHEY and SVGAGI. Trimming took off 1 base at V and 4 bases at J, with 13 bases between the two ends. DNA of the CDR3: TGTGCCAGCAGTTACTGGGGGGGCAGGAGCACTGAAGCTTTCTTT. It yields the protein CASSYWGGRSTEAFF.

This clone was counted a single time. The chain combines TRBV7-9 with TRBJ2-7; tentatively, D is TRBD2 (5 bases). The CDR3 extends over 11 amino acids. V lost 5 bases and J lost 6, with 8 bases in between. The V gene's germline CDR1 is SEHNR and CDR2 FQNEAQ (reference sequence). The CDR3 nucleotides are TGTGCCAGCAGCCCGGAGGTCGAGCAGTACTTC. Translating it yields CASSPEVEQYF.

This chain joins TRBV7-3 and TRBJ1-1; TRBD1 matches 7 bases. After removal of 5 bases from V and 4 bases from J, the junction contained 7 bases not matched to a gene. CDR1 and CDR2 (germline): SGHTA, FQGTGA. This CDR3 region has 14 residues. The CDR3 protein is CASSEQGMVTEAFF. The CDR3 bases are TGTGCCAGCAGCGAACAGGGGATGGTCACTGAAGCTTTCTTT.

The chain couples TRBV28 to TRBJ2-1; D is possibly TRBD1 (6 bases). V was cut by 5 bases and J by 4 bases, with 12 bases left in between. The CDR3 extends over 14 amino acids. Germline V CDR1 and CDR2: MDHEN, SYDVKM. The CDR3 loop reads CASSRNGQYNEQFF. The DNA of the CDR3 is TGTGCCAGCAGTAGAAATGGACAGTACAATGAGCAGTTCTTC. The entire variable domain, with the rest obtained from reference TRBV28 and TRBJ2-1, is as follows: DVKVTQSSRYLVKRTGEKVFLECVQDMDHENMFWYRQDPGLGLRLIYFSYDVKMKEKGDIPEGYSVSREKKERFSLILESASTNQTSMYLCASSRNGQYNEQFFGPGTRLTVL.

This clone was picked up one time. This chain joins TRBV7-8 and TRBJ2-7, with D possibly being TRBD2 (6 bases). V gave up 4 bases and J gave up 2 bases, with 12 bases separating them. Germline V gene data show CDR1 as SGHVS and CDR2 as FQNEAQ. The CDR3 has 14 amino acids. The CDR3 nucleotides read TGTGCCAGCAGCTCCGCGGGAATAACCTACGAGCAGTACTTC. It translates to CASSSAGITYEQYF.

The V gene is TRBV7-6, the J gene TRBJ1-3; weak D call: TRBD1 (6 bases). Germline V gene data show CDR1 as SGHVS and CDR2 as FNYEAQ. The CDR3 has 16 residues. Trimming cost V 5 bases and J 4 bases, with 18 bases left between them. CDR3 protein: CASSPRDTQVGNTIYF. DNA of the CDR3: TGTGCCAGCAGCCCCCGGGACACCCAGGTCGGAAACACCATATATTTT.

CDR3 nucleotide sequence: TGCGCCAGCAGCTCAACAGCGAACACTGAAGCTTTCTTT. Amino acids: CASSSTANTEAFF. The rearrangement joins TRBV5-1 to TRBJ1-1, with D uncertain. The CDR3 runs 13 residues. Between the trimmed V and J ends, which lost 3 bases and 1 base, there was a span of 7 bases. CDR1 SGHRS and CDR2 YFSETQ come from the germline V gene.

V is TRBV21-1 and J is TRBJ1-1. TRBV21-1 is annotated as a pseudogene. This CDR3 region has 13 residues. Here the CDR3 DNA reads TGTGCCAGCAGCAGATTCCGGGGTTCTGAAGCTTTCTTT. Encoded protein: CASSRFRGSEAFF.

The chain links TRBV5-1 to TRBJ1-5; D ambiguous. Trimming left V 4 bases short and J 4 bases short, with 15 bases between. There are 15 residues in the CDR3. Germline assignment: CDR1 SGHRS and CDR2 YFSETQ. The DNA for the CDR3 is TGCGCCAGCAGCATAAACTCCGGGAGGAATCAGCCCCAGCATTTT. Protein product: CASSINSGRNQPQHF.

V gene TRBV2 combines with J gene TRBJ2-3; 8 bases fit TRBD2. The CDR3 spans 13 residues. The V gene end was trimmed by 5 bases and the J gene end by 7 bases; junction bases not matched to a gene: 5. Germline V gene data show CDR1 as SNHLY and CDR2 as FYNNEI. The DNA of the CDR3 is TGTGCCAGCAGTTCCGGGACTAGAAATACGCAGTATTTT. The encoded protein is CASSSGTRNTQYF.

This chain connects TRBV6-1 to TRBJ1-1, with D tentatively TRBD1 (6 bases). The CDR3 has 16 residues. Deletions cut 2 bases from V and 1 base from J, with 14 bases between. Germline V gives CDR1 MNHNS, CDR2 SASEGT. The CDR3 coding sequence is TGTGCCAGCAGTGAAATAACAGGGTACGGGAACACTGAAGCTTTCTTT. As protein: CASSEITGYGNTEAFF.

The V gene is TRBV5-6, the J gene TRBJ2-1; no clear D. V was pared by 1 base and J by 3 bases, with 8 bases between. CDR1 and CDR2 from the germline V gene are SGHDT and YYEEEE. CDR3 length equals 14 residues. DNA of the CDR3: TGTGCCAGCAGCTTGACGGTTAGCTACAATGAGCAGTTCTTC. It yields the protein CASSLTVSYNEQFF.

This chain connects TRBV6-5 to TRBJ2-7; perhaps TRBD2 as D (5 bases). The CDR3 is made up of 11 amino acids. Trimming took off 11 bases at V and 6 bases at J, with 14 bases between the two ends. Germline V CDR1 and CDR2: MNHEY, SVGAGI. The DNA for the CDR3 is TGTGCCTCCGGACTGCTGTCCGAGCAGTACTTC. Translation gives CASGLLSEQYF.

This CDR3 is CASSEGTLGAFF. Here the CDR3 DNA reads TGTGCCAGCAGTGAAGGGACATTGGGAGCTTTCTTT. The chain combines TRBV25-1 with TRBJ1-1; tentative D call: TRBD1 (6 bases). The germline V gene has CDR1 MGHDK and CDR2 SYGVNS. The CDR3 covers 12 residues. V lost 2 bases, J lost 10 bases, and 11 bases lay in between.

This clone appeared a single time. The chain employs TRBV4-1 and TRBJ2-1; 7 positions match TRBD1. The V segment lost 4 bases and the J segment 6 bases; nucleotides outside the gene matches: 6. This CDR3 is 14 amino acids long. Germline CDR1 and CDR2: MGHRA and YSYEKL. The CDR3 is CASSLGAGGNEQFF. The CDR3, as DNA: TGCGCCAGCAGCCTCGGAGCAGGGGGCAATGAGCAGTTCTTC.

This clone was seen once. The rearrangement joins TRBV19 to TRBJ1-1; D gene ambiguous. With 3 bases removed from V and 7 bases from J, the gap between germline ends came to 18 bases. The CDR3 runs 15 residues. CDR1 is LNHDA and CDR2 is SQIVND in the germline V gene (reference sequence). The chain's CDR3 is CASSIWEGGESEAFF. In DNA form, the CDR3 reads TGTGCCAGTAGTATCTGGGAAGGCGGGGAAAGTGAAGCTTTCTTT. Using reference TRBV19 and TRBJ1-1 for the parts outside the CDR3, the full variable domain is DGGITQSPKYLFRKEGQNVTLSCEQNLNHDAMYWYRQDPGQGLRLIYYSQIVNDFQKGDIAEGYSVSREKKESFPLTVTSAQKNPTAFYLCASSIWEGGESEAFFGQGTRLTVV.